These 23 T cell receptor beta chains were all obtained from the same sample, sequenced in a study of blood T cell repertoires in COVID-19. Some clones are missing from TCRdb's copy, which holds only in-frame ones; the method was immunoSEQ multiplex PCR. This table has under 200,000 clones, nearly 90% appearing once. Sequenced input: peripheral blood. The receptors were gathered from a man aged 60 to 75 with active or convalescent COVID-19.

J is TRBJ1-6 and V is TRBV6-5; no firm D call. The CDR3 is 14 amino acids. The germline CDR1 and CDR2 sequences are MNHEY and SVGAGI. Trimming left V 0 bases short and J 7 bases short, with 7 bases between. The DNA of the CDR3 is TGTGCCAGCAGTTACTCGAGGCAGAATTCACCCCTCCACTTT. This translates into CASSYSRQNSPLHF.

The chain is built from TRBV19 and TRBJ1-1, with 7 bases that match TRBD1. V was pared by 3 bases and J by 10 bases, with 5 bases of the junction left unmatched. The CDR3 has 12 residues. Germline CDR1 and CDR2: LNHDA and SQIVND (reference sequence). In DNA form, the CDR3 reads TGTGCCAGTAGTATCATAGGGGGCTCAGCTTTCTTT. This translates into CASSIIGGSAFF.

The chain has TRBV18 and TRBJ1-3; 9 nucleotides match TRBD1. CDR1 and CDR2 (germline): KGHSH, LQKENI. The CDR3 sequence is 15 residues long. V lost 6 bases and J lost 3; bases outside the gene matches: 6. The CDR3 spells CASSPGTGSGNTIYF. The CDR3 DNA follows: TGTGCCAGCTCTCCCGGGACAGGGAGTGGAAACACCATATATTTT.

Here the CDR3 reads CARSLEADNEQFF. The CDR3 nucleotides are TGTGCCAGAAGCTTGGAAGCCGACAATGAGCAGTTCTTC. V and J are TRBV5-3 and TRBJ2-1, with unresolved D. TRBV5-3 falls under the ORF class, with uncertain function. Trimming pared 0 bases from V and 5 bases from J, leaving 6 bases between. The CDR3 runs to 13 residues.

The chain combines TRBV7-2 with TRBJ2-7, with a weak D call TRBD2 (6 bases). CDR3 size: 15 residues. The germline V and J ends were trimmed by 5 bases and 2 bases, with 16 bases remaining between them. CDR1 is SGHTA and CDR2 is FQGNSA in the germline V gene. Here the CDR3 reads CASSITQGGPYEQYF. Written as DNA, the CDR3 is TGTGCCAGCAGCATAACCCAGGGAGGACCCTACGAGCAGTACTTC.

The rearrangement links TRBV5-1 to TRBJ2-3; 12 nucleotides match TRBD2. In germline, CDR1 is SGHRS, CDR2 YFSETQ. Trimming took 3 bases from V and 1 from J; bases not matched to a gene: 0. This CDR3 contains 15 residues. This chain's CDR3 is CASSSSGGGTDTQYF. The CDR3 DNA sequence: TGCGCCAGCAGCTCTAGCGGGGGGGGCACAGATACGCAGTATTTT.

The chain couples TRBV7-6 to TRBJ1-4; D unclear. The CDR3 is 12 amino acids. The germline V and J ends were trimmed by 1 base and 8 bases, with 5 bases remaining between them. CDR1 is SGHVS, CDR2 FNYEAQ, per germline. The CDR3 protein is CASSLDGEKLFF. DNA of the CDR3: TGTGCCAGCAGCTTAGACGGGGAAAAACTGTTTTTT.

The chain joins TRBV4-1 to TRBJ1-4; 7 nucleotides match TRBD1. Germline CDR1 reads MGHRA; CDR2 reads YSYEKL. V was pared by 0 bases and J by 4 bases, with 8 bases of the junction left unmatched. The CDR3 is 17 amino acids. The CDR3 DNA reads TGCGCCAGCAGCCAAGATGAGGACAGGTCGGGTAATGAAAAACTGTTTTTT. Its translation is CASSQDEDRSGNEKLFF.

CDR3 amino acids: CSVGGGNTDTQYF. CDR3 in DNA: TGCAGCGTTGGCGGGGGAAACACAGATACGCAGTATTTT. The chain employs TRBV29-1 and TRBJ2-3, with 7 nucleotides matching TRBD2. The CDR3 runs 13 residues. CDR1 and CDR2 from the germline V gene are SQVTM and ANQGSEA. J gave up 2 bases and V 4 bases, and 3 bases lay outside the gene matches.

V gene TRBV7-3 combines with J gene TRBJ2-3, with 7 bases aligning to TRBD2. Unmatched junction bases numbered 4, after V lost 5 bases and J lost 2 bases. The CDR3 runs to 14 residues. Germline-derived CDR1 and CDR2 are SGHTA and FQGTGA. CDR3: CASSPGLLTDTQYF. Written as DNA, the CDR3 is TGTGCCAGCAGCCCGGGACTACTCACAGATACGCAGTATTTT. Using reference TRBV7-3 and TRBJ2-3 for the parts outside the CDR3, the full variable domain is GAGVSQTPSNKVTEKGKYVELRCDPISGHTALYWYRQSLGQGPEFLIYFQGTGAADDSGLPNDRFFAVRPEGSVSTLKIQRTERGDSAVYLCASSPGLLTDTQYFGPGTRLTVL.

The chain combines TRBV4-2 with TRBJ2-7; 10 bases are shared with TRBD2. V shed 2 bases and J 0 bases; nucleotides not matched to a gene: 4. Germline CDR1 is LGHNA and CDR2 is YNFKEQ. The CDR3 is 16 amino acids. The CDR3 DNA follows: TGTGCCAGCAGCCAACCACTAGCGGGGCCCTCCTACGAGCAGTACTTC. Encoded protein: CASSQPLAGPSYEQYF.

The rearrangement uses TRBV5-4 and TRBJ2-3; D ambiguous. The CDR3 is 15 amino acids. Per the germline V gene, CDR1 is SGHNT and CDR2 is YYREEE (reference sequence). Trimming took 0 bases from V and 3 from J, leaving 11 bases between them. CDR3 sequence reads: CASSLDLGWTDTQYF. CDR3 nucleotides: TGTGCCAGCAGCTTGGATCTAGGATGGACAGATACGCAGTATTTT.

Concerning this clone: Relative to the germline gene, one junction end is altered; a read error may explain this. This chain joins TRBV14 and TRBJ2-7; possibly TRBD1 for D (6 bases). Germline assignment: CDR1 SGHDN and CDR2 FVKESK. CDR3 length equals 14 residues. The CDR3 coding sequence is TGTGCCGGCAGCCATTTTCAACAGGGTGACGAGCAGTACTTC. Residues: CAGSHFQQGDEQYF.

The rearrangement links TRBV6-5 to TRBJ2-5, with a possible D match to TRBD1 (5 bases). The germline V gene has CDR1 MNHEY and CDR2 SVGAGI. CDR3 size: 13 residues. Trimming cost V 6 bases and J 9 bases, with 17 bases left between them. CDR3 in amino acids: CASSPRVPPAQYF. The DNA for the CDR3 is TGTGCCAGCAGCCCCAGGGTACCACCGGCCCAGTACTTC.

The gene calls are TRBV19 and TRBJ1-2; D gene ambiguous. The V gene lost 6 bases and the J gene lost 8 bases, with 13 bases spanning the gap. Germline loops: CDR1 LNHDA, CDR2 SQIVND (reference sequence). The CDR3 spans 12 residues. This chain's CDR3 is CASRGGKGGYTF. CDR3 DNA sequence: TGTGCCAGTAGGGGAGGAAAAGGCGGCTACACCTTC.

The rearrangement joins TRBV7-3 to TRBJ1-1; 7 bases match TRBD1. CDR1 and CDR2 from the germline V gene are SGHTA and FQGTGA. The CDR3 contains 14 residues. V trimming: 3 bases; J trimming: 5 bases; junction bases outside the gene matches: 6. The CDR3 nucleotides are TGTGCCAGCAGCTTCATCGCAGGGGGGACTGAAGCTTTCTTT. Residues: CASSFIAGGTEAFF.

The CDR3 DNA reads as TGTGCCAGCAGCCAACCGACGGGGGTTTCGGATTCACCCCTCCACTTT. It encodes CASSQPTGVSDSPLHF. V usage is TRBV4-2 and J usage is TRBJ1-6; the D gene is possibly TRBD1 (5 bases). Germline lookup yields CDR1 LGHNA and CDR2 YNFKEQ. The CDR3 is 16 residues long. The V and J ends lost 2 bases and 8 bases respectively, with 16 bases between them.

The chain is built from TRBV19 and TRBJ1-3, with 7 bases identical to TRBD1. V lost 4 bases to trimming and J lost 4 bases; unmatched junction nucleotides: 7. Germline V gives CDR1 LNHDA, CDR2 SQIVND (reference sequence). The CDR3 extends over 15 amino acids. The CDR3 region is CASSKTGQFGNTIYF. CDR3 DNA: TGTGCCAGTAGTAAGACGGGACAGTTCGGAAACACCATATATTTT.

The chain carries TRBV6-5 and TRBJ2-7; 7 nucleotides match TRBD1. Per germline, CDR1 MNHEY and CDR2 SVGAGI. This CDR3 is 14 amino acids long. Trimming at V came to 7 bases and at J to 0 bases, leaving 6 bases not matched to a gene. In DNA form, the CDR3 reads TGTGCCAGCACCCGACAGGGTTTCTCCTACGAGCAGTACTTC. The encoded protein is CASTRQGFSYEQYF.

The rearrangement uses TRBV20-1 and TRBJ1-2; D call uncertain. The germline V gene encodes CDR1 DFQATT and CDR2 SNEGSKA (reference sequence). The CDR3 is made up of 10 amino acids. CDR3 region: CSLSSYGYTF. The DNA for the CDR3 is TGCAGCTTGTCTTCGTATGGCTACACCTTC.

This clone was counted only a few times. J is TRBJ2-3 and V is TRBV24-1; 8 nucleotides align to TRBD1. The CDR3 length is 18 residues. The J segment lost 4 bases and the V segment lost 4 bases, leaving 15 bases of the junction unmatched. Germline loops: CDR1 KGHDR, CDR2 SFDVKD. CDR3 bases: TGTGCCACCAGTGACCCGTGGTCAGGGGGCGAGAGGGCAGATACGCAGTATTTT. It is translated as CATSDPWSGGERADTQYF.

This chain connects TRBV7-8 to TRBJ1-2, with 8 bases identical to TRBD1. The V gene end was trimmed by 3 bases and the J gene end by 4 bases; junction bases not matched to a gene: 10. Germline V gives CDR1 SGHVS, CDR2 FQNEAQ. This CDR3 is built from 16 residues. The CDR3 sequence is CASSLLLTGEVYGYTF. CDR3 sequence (DNA): TGTGCCAGCAGCTTGCTTCTGACAGGGGAGGTCTATGGCTACACCTTC.

The chain has TRBV5-1 and TRBJ2-3; 10 nucleotides align to TRBD2. The ends lost 0 bases at V and 4 bases at J; junction bases unmatched: 5. CDR1 is SGHRS and CDR2 is YFSETQ in the germline V gene. The CDR3 runs to 16 residues. CDR3 loop: CASSLGPSGGPDTQYF. CDR3 bases: TGCGCCAGCAGCTTGGGTCCTAGCGGGGGACCAGATACGCAGTATTTT. The variable domain in full, completed from reference TRBV5-1 and TRBJ2-3, reads KAGVTQTPRYLIKTRGQQVTLSCSPISGHRSVSWYQQTPGQGLQFLFEYFSETQRNKGNFPGRFSGRQFSNSRSEMNVSTLELGDSALYLCASSLGPSGGPDTQYFGPGTRLTVL.